Detailed here is one TCR beta chain. What it binds is not known. This specimen comes from a study of shared clonotypes between healthy human individuals. General study findings and limits: It was the few donors that limited the genetic and exposure-history diversity represented. Rarefaction indicated that sorted-subset sequencing remained incomplete although depth was large. Compared with memory subsets, naive subsets generally had larger estimated richness.

Profiled with immunoSEQ multiplex PCR; TCRdb holds only in-frame clones, not every one. The sample yields over a million clones, around 97% seen once. The CDR3 has 15 amino acids. V gave up 1 base and J gave up 3 bases, with 12 bases separating them. Looked up from germline, CDR1 is LNHDA and CDR2 is SQIVND (reference sequence). The source is a man aged 25-40 years in good health. The J gene is TRBJ1-1, the V gene TRBV19; possibly TRBD1 for D (5 bases). Sequenced sample: naive CD4+ T cells sorted from blood. The subset here: CD45RA+ positively selected. Here the CDR3 reads CASSIGRTTYTEAFF. The CDR3 region has the DNA TGTGCCAGTAGTATAGGGAGGACAACCTACACTGAAGCTTTCTTT.